A selection of T cell receptor beta chains follows, all from one sample in a study of blood T cell repertoires in COVID-19. Produced via immunoSEQ multiplex PCR; TCRdb's table is partial and in-frame only. The sample includes about 210,000 clones, 80% to 90% of them seen just once. Sequenced material: peripheral blood. The receptors stem from a man aged 60 to 69 who had recovered from COVID-19. The conserved cysteine and the conserved F or W are not part of the CDR3 here.

j_call: TRBJ1-1; v_call: TRBV6-5; cdr3_aa: ASSYARGTEAF
j_call: TRBJ1-1; v_call: TRBV7-9; cdr3_aa: ASSFGSTGVEAF
j_call: TRBJ2-5; v_call: TRBV2; cdr3_aa: ASSSLRSQETQY
j_call: TRBJ2-2; v_call: TRBV5-1; cdr3_aa: ASSARLAGTGELF
j_call: TRBJ2-3; v_call: TRBV5-1; cdr3_aa: ASSPGQGATDTQY
j_call: TRBJ2-2; v_call: TRBV5-1; cdr3_aa: ASSLDGAGYSGELF
j_call: TRBJ2-3; v_call: TRBV9; cdr3_aa: ASSVGDLAVDRVVKADTQY
j_call: TRBJ2-3; v_call: TRBV6-5; cdr3_aa: ASSYSGRAGTDTQY
j_call: TRBJ1-1; v_call: TRBV5-1; cdr3_aa: ASSQDRGGTEAF
j_call: TRBJ2-1; v_call: TRBV6-1; cdr3_aa: ASSEEDRGWHEQF
j_call: TRBJ1-3; v_call: TRBV5-1; cdr3_aa: ASSLPAENTIY
j_call: TRBJ1-2; v_call: TRBV7-9; cdr3_aa: ASSFGDRAEHYGYT
j_call: TRBJ1-6; v_call: TRBV15; cdr3_aa: ATTEQGEYNSPLH
j_call: TRBJ1-1; v_call: TRBV19; cdr3_aa: ASRTGTVNTEAF
j_call: TRBJ2-7; v_call: TRBV5-1; cdr3_aa: ASSFRQGSD
j_call: TRBJ2-7; v_call: TRBV28; cdr3_aa: ASSSSGGGIYEQY
j_call: TRBJ1-5; v_call: TRBV18; cdr3_aa: ASSRRTGTEQPQH
j_call: TRBJ1-4; v_call: TRBV21-1; cdr3_aa: ASSRGGNEKLF
j_call: TRBJ1-1; v_call: TRBV12-3/TRBV12-4; cdr3_aa: ASSLILTGQAF
j_call: TRBJ2-1; v_call: TRBV7-9; cdr3_aa: ASSQTSGPFNEQF
j_call: TRBJ2-7; v_call: TRBV11-2; cdr3_aa: ASSPWTGPGEQY
j_call: TRBJ2-3; v_call: TRBV6-5; cdr3_aa: ASSFVSVSVADTQY
j_call: TRBJ2-2; v_call: TRBV7-2; cdr3_aa: ASSLVAGTSTGELF
j_call: TRBJ1-2; v_call: TRBV19; cdr3_aa: ASGTGVNSYT
j_call: TRBJ1-2; v_call: TRBV6-5; cdr3_aa: ASSPQRENYGYT
j_call: TRBJ1-5; v_call: TRBV24-1; cdr3_aa: ATSTLNMPQH
j_call: TRBJ2-5; v_call: TRBV6-5; cdr3_aa: ASSLDRGGETQY
j_call: TRBJ2-7; v_call: TRBV10-3; cdr3_aa: AISAGGLAGTYEQY
j_call: TRBJ1-2; v_call: TRBV30; cdr3_aa: AWSVSDYGYT
j_call: TRBJ1-4; v_call: TRBV6-5; cdr3_aa: ASSYLLTREKLF
j_call: TRBJ2-1; v_call: TRBV2; cdr3_aa: ASKVTSGFYNEQF
j_call: TRBJ1-2; v_call: TRBV6-5; cdr3_aa: ASRPDSYGYT
j_call: TRBJ1-2; v_call: TRBV9; cdr3_aa: ASSGDSNYGYT
j_call: TRBJ2-2; v_call: TRBV5-5; cdr3_aa: ASSRDSMNTGELF
j_call: TRBJ1-1; v_call: TRBV11-3; cdr3_aa: ASSLQGGTEAF
j_call: TRBJ1-6; v_call: TRBV18; cdr3_aa: ASSPNYEGLNSPLH
j_call: TRBJ1-3; v_call: TRBV6-5; cdr3_aa: ASSDRASGNTIY